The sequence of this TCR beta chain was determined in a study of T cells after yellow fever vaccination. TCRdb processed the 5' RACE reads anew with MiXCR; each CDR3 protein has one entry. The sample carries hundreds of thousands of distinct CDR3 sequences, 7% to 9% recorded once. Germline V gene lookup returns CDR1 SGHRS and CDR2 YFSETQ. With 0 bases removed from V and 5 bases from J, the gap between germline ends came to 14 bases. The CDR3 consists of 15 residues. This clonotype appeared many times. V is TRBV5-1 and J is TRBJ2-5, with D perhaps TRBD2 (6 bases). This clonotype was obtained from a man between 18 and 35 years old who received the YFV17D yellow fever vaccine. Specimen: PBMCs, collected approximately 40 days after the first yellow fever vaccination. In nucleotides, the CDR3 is TGCGCCAGCAGCTTGGAACTAGCCGTAGGGGAGACCCAGTACTTC. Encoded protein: CASSLELAVGETQYF.